A single sample gave rise to the 17 T cell receptor beta chains below, sequenced in a study of identical twins. TCRdb recomputed calls from the 5' RACE reads with MiXCR, one row per CDR3 protein. The sample lists approximately 680,000 distinct CDR3 sequences, roughly 6.6% occurring once. The same sample was also studied in work on yellow fever vaccine responses in identical twins.

Sequencing was carried out using PBMCs. The receptors shown here come from a woman younger than 35 in good health.

This clonotype was seen only a few times. This chain joins TRBV7-9 and TRBJ2-1, with TRBD2 matching 9 bases. This CDR3 region has 17 residues. Germline CDR1 is SEHNR and CDR2 is FQNEAQ (reference sequence). The V gene end was trimmed by 5 bases and the J gene end by 9 bases; junction bases not matched to a gene: 17. CDR3 residues: CASSPTTPPAGGGEQFF. For the CDR3, the DNA is TGTGCCAGCAGCCCCACCACGCCCCCAGCGGGAGGCGGTGAGCAGTTCTTC.

At least ten counts were recorded for this clonotype. The chain joins TRBV12-3 or TRBV12-4 to TRBJ1-6; D uncertain. The germline V and J ends were trimmed by 6 bases and 6 bases, with 12 bases remaining between them. This CDR3 comprises 14 residues. CDR3 in amino acids: CASSPGGPNSPLHF. The CDR3, as DNA: TGTGCCAGCAGCCCTGGTGGGCCTAATTCACCCCTCCACTTT.

In this sample, this clonotype turned up a few times. V usage is TRBV7-6 and J usage is TRBJ2-7; the D is unclear. CDR1 and CDR2 (germline): SGHVS, FNYEAQ. CDR3 length: 12 amino acids. Trimming took 0 bases from V and 7 from J, leaving 7 bases between them. CDR3: CASSLAGEEQYV. CDR3 in DNA: TGTGCCAGCAGCTTAGCTGGGGAAGAGCAGTACGTC.

This clonotype was counted at least ten times. The V and J genes are TRBV28 and TRBJ1-1; 10 positions match TRBD1. J lost 1 base, V lost 9 bases, and 14 bases had no gene match. The CDR3 loop spans 17 amino acids. The germline gives CDR1 MDHEN, CDR2 SYDVKM. In nucleotides, the CDR3 is TGTGCCAGAAGAATAGTGGGGACAGGGGTTGGGAACACTGAAGCTTTCTTT. Translation: CARRIVGTGVGNTEAFF. The variable domain in full, with the rest retrieved from reference TRBV28 and TRBJ1-1, is DVKVTQSSRYLVKRTGEKVFLECVQDMDHENMFWYRQDPGLGLRLIYFSYDVKMKEKGDIPEGYSVSREKKERFSLILESASTNQTSMYLCARRIVGTGVGNTEAFFGQGTRLTVV.

This clonotype has a handful of counts. This sequence joins TRBV20-1 and TRBJ2-1; the D gene is possibly TRBD2 (6 bases). Trimming cost V 6 bases and J 6 bases, with 24 bases left between them. The CDR3 runs 16 residues. The germline CDR1 and CDR2 sequences are DFQATT and SNEGSKA (reference sequence). The CDR3 spells CSAPYPRSGAPNEQFF. CDR3 coding DNA: TGCAGTGCCCCTTACCCGAGATCGGGAGCTCCCAATGAGCAGTTCTTC.

The V and J genes are TRBV14 and TRBJ2-7; TRBD1 matches at 11 bases. The J segment lost 7 bases and the V segment lost 4 bases, leaving 9 bases of the junction unmatched. CDR3 length: 15 amino acids. Germline loops: CDR1 SGHDN, CDR2 FVKESK. CDR3 DNA: TGTGCCAGCAGCCTCCGGGACAGGGGGACCTGGGAGCAGTACTTC. Translation: CASSLRDRGTWEQYF.

This clonotype was observed a few times. V usage is TRBV5-1 and J usage is TRBJ2-7, with no clear D. The length of the CDR3 is 12 residues. Germline CDR1 reads SGHRS; CDR2 reads YFSETQ. Trimming stripped 2 bases from V and 5 bases from J, with 8 bases between. CDR3 sequence: CASSFVTHEQYV. Here the CDR3 DNA reads TGCGCCAGCAGCTTCGTCACCCACGAGCAGTACGTC.

This clonotype was seen only a few times. For the CDR3, the DNA is TGTGCCAGCGGGGAGGGACCTGCGGGATACAATGAGCAGTTCTTC. Amino acids: CASGEGPAGYNEQFF. The chain links TRBV6-1 to TRBJ2-1; 7 bases align to TRBD2. CDR1 and CDR2 (germline): MNHNS, SASEGT. The CDR3 contains 15 residues. The junction had 11 bases not matched to a gene; V was cut back by 8 bases and J by 4 bases.

Ten or more counts support this clonotype. The V and J genes are TRBV5-1 and TRBJ2-7, with 7 bases identical to TRBD2. Trimming removed 4 bases from V and 0 bases from J; junction bases left unmatched: 7. This CDR3 comprises 15 residues. The germline V gene has CDR1 SGHRS and CDR2 YFSETQ. CDR3 sequence reads: CASSTGTTVSYEQYF. The DNA for the CDR3 is TGCGCCAGCAGCACCGGGACTACGGTCTCCTACGAGCAGTACTTC.

This clonotype was observed at least ten times. This chain uses TRBV10-2 with TRBJ1-4; D gene unclear. Per the germline V gene, CDR1 is WSHSY and CDR2 is SAAADI. This CDR3 comprises 13 residues. V was trimmed by 5 bases and J by 8 bases, leaving 12 bases between them. The CDR3 here is CASSYGRTEKLFF. In DNA, the CDR3 is TGCGCCAGCAGTTACGGACGGACCGAAAAACTGTTTTTT.

This clonotype was recorded a few times. The rearrangement links TRBV29-1 to TRBJ2-2; D gene uncertain. CDR3 length equals 11 residues. V gave up 3 bases and J gave up 4 bases, with 3 bases separating them. CDR1 and CDR2 from the germline V gene are SQVTM and ANQGSEA. The CDR3 DNA is TGCAGCGTTGAGCTCACCGGGGAGCTGTTTTTT. Its translation: CSVELTGELFF.

In its sample, this clonotype was seen many times. The CDR3 spells CAIGITTYEQYV. Written as DNA, the CDR3 is TGTGCCATCGGGATCACTACCTACGAGCAGTACGTC. V is TRBV10-3 and J is TRBJ2-7; D remains unclear. The germline CDR1 and CDR2 sequences are ENHRY and SYGVKD. V lost 8 bases and J 2 bases, leaving 10 bases between the germline ends. The CDR3 length is 12 residues.

The chain carries TRBV7-8 and TRBJ2-7, with TRBD2 matching 8 bases. CDR3 length equals 13 residues. The junction had 5 bases not matched to a gene; V was cut back by 4 bases and J by 6 bases. Germline assignment: CDR1 SGHVS and CDR2 FQNEAQ. CDR3 region: CASSYGLAGEQYF. The CDR3 DNA sequence: TGTGCCAGCAGCTACGGACTAGCCGGCGAGCAGTACTTC.

In this sample, this clonotype turned up a few times. This sequence joins TRBV12-3 or TRBV12-4 and TRBJ1-5; 9 bases agree with TRBD1. This CDR3 has 16 residues. V shed 5 bases, J shed 0 bases, and the junction held 5 bases outside the gene matches. The CDR3 here is CASSKQGAHSNQPQHF. As DNA, the CDR3 is TGTGCCAGCAGTAAACAGGGGGCGCATAGCAATCAGCCCCAGCATTTT.

This clonotype was found a few times. V usage is TRBV11-1 and J usage is TRBJ1-1, with TRBD1 identical over 9 bases. The CDR3 totals 17 residues. The germline gives CDR1 SGHAT, CDR2 FQDESV (reference sequence). V shed 5 bases and J 4 bases; nucleotides not matched to a gene: 14. The CDR3 here is CASSPRENRGRGTEAFF. CDR3 sequence (DNA): TGTGCCAGCAGCCCGCGGGAAAACAGGGGGCGCGGCACTGAAGCTTTCTTT. The variable domain in full, with the rest retrieved from reference TRBV11-1 and TRBJ1-1, is EAEVAQSPRYKITEKSQAVAFWCDPISGHATLYWYRQILGQGPELLVQFQDESVVDDSQLPKDRFSAERLKGVDSTLKIQPAELGDSAMYLCASSPRENRGRGTEAFFGQGTRLTVV.

This chain connects TRBV11-2 to TRBJ2-5; 15 positions match TRBD2. V gave up 5 bases and J gave up 1 base; unmatched junction bases: 8. CDR3 length: 18 residues. CDR1 and CDR2 (germline): SGHAT, FQNNGV. CDR3 in amino acids: CASSPKGTSGRIQETQYF. For the CDR3, the DNA is TGTGCCAGCAGCCCGAAAGGGACTAGCGGGAGGATCCAAGAGACCCAGTACTTC.

This clonotype was counted a few times. The gene calls are TRBV20-1 and TRBJ2-5; D ambiguous. V lost 1 base and J lost 1, with 7 bases in between. Germline V gene lookup returns CDR1 DFQATT and CDR2 SNEGSKA (reference sequence). The CDR3 spans 13 residues. The CDR3 sequence: CSARVRVQETQYF. The CDR3 DNA is TGCAGTGCTAGAGTTCGAGTCCAAGAGACCCAGTACTTC.